One sample yielded the 32 T cell receptor beta chains listed below, sequenced in a study of beta chain features in type 1 diabetes. Overall study results and limits: The study found moderately but significantly shorter TCRB CDR3s in all four CD4+ subsets of Type 1 diabetes patients.

Their target antigens are unknown. The sequenced template was cDNA made from the entire isolated RNA. Sequencing used immunoSEQ multiplex PCR; TCRdb keeps in-frame clones, though not all of them. Among over 200,000 clones listed, approximately 10% were seen once. Source material: naive CD4+ T cells from blood. These receptor sequences come from a man younger than 45 with type 1 diabetes.

This clone was seen only a few times. The chain combines TRBV6-6 with TRBJ2-7; TRBD1 aligns across 8 bases. Germline V gene lookup returns CDR1 MNHNY and CDR2 SVGAGI (reference sequence). This CDR3 is built from 16 residues. The junction had 11 bases not matched to a gene; V was cut back by 5 bases and J by 2 bases. The CDR3 here is CASSNPRGQGTYEQYF. The DNA for the CDR3 is TGTGCCAGCAGTAACCCGCGAGGACAGGGTACCTACGAGCAGTACTTC.

This clone was counted between two and nine times. The chain has TRBV4-1 and TRBJ2-1; 8 bases line up with TRBD2. Unmatched junction bases numbered 11, after V lost 2 bases and J lost 5 bases. The germline gives CDR1 MGHRA, CDR2 YSYEKL. The CDR3 sequence is 17 residues long. The CDR3 protein is CASSQPGGRGVNNEQFF. The CDR3, as DNA: TGCGCCAGCAGCCAACCGGGGGGGCGGGGGGTAAACAATGAGCAGTTCTTC.

The rearrangement links TRBV19 to TRBJ1-1, with 8 bases fitting TRBD1. The V segment lost 3 bases and the J segment 5 bases; nucleotides outside the gene matches: 8. Germline loops: CDR1 LNHDA, CDR2 SQIVND (reference sequence). The CDR3 is 15 amino acids. CDR3 in amino acids: CASSIKAGGWTEAFF. In DNA, the CDR3 is TGTGCCAGTAGTATTAAGGCAGGGGGCTGGACTGAAGCTTTCTTT.

The gene calls are TRBV7-9 and TRBJ2-1, with 9 bases aligning to TRBD1. This CDR3 contains 17 residues. Germline CDR1 SEHNR, CDR2 FQNEAQ (reference sequence). Trimming took 5 bases from V and 1 from J; bases not matched to a gene: 9. CDR3 sequence: CASSQPDRGISYNEQFF. The CDR3 coding sequence is TGTGCCAGCAGCCAACCCGACAGGGGGATTTCCTACAATGAGCAGTTCTTC.

V and J are TRBV28 and TRBJ1-2, with a possible D match to TRBD1 (5 bases). Germline lookup yields CDR1 MDHEN and CDR2 SYDVKM. With 6 bases removed from V and 5 bases from J, the gap between germline ends came to 13 bases. The CDR3 covers 13 residues. CDR3 bases: TGTGCCAGCAGGCCTGACAGAACTTATGGCTACACCTTC. Amino acid sequence: CASRPDRTYGYTF.

This clone was seen only a few times. The chain employs TRBV2 and TRBJ2-7; 9 bases are shared with TRBD1. V lost 9 bases, J lost 3 bases, and 3 bases stayed unmatched. The CDR3 has 12 amino acids. Germline CDR1 reads SNHLY; CDR2 reads FYNNEI. The CDR3 sequence is CARGQGSYEQYF. CDR3 bases: TGTGCCAGGGGACAGGGAAGCTACGAGCAGTACTTC.

This clone was counted a few times. This chain joins TRBV30 and TRBJ1-2, with D possibly being TRBD1 (5 bases). V lost 2 bases and J 7 bases, leaving 11 bases between the germline ends. This CDR3 has 12 amino acids. Germline-derived CDR1 and CDR2 are GTSNPN and SVGIG (reference sequence). The CDR3 DNA reads as TGTGCCTGGAGTTCAGGGAATCCTGGCTACACCTTC. The encoded protein is CAWSSGNPGYTF. Filled out from reference TRBV30 and TRBJ1-2, the complete variable domain reads SQTIHQWPATLVQPVGSPLSLECTVEGTSNPNLYWYRQAAGRGLQLLFYSVGIGQISSEVPQNLSASRPQDRQFILSSKKLLLSDSGFYLCAWSSGNPGYTFGSGTRLTVV.

This clone was seen only a few times. This rearrangement joins TRBV9 to TRBJ2-7, with D perhaps TRBD2 (5 bases). V dropped 0 bases and J dropped 3 bases, with 10 bases sitting between them. CDR1 SGDLS and CDR2 YYNGEE come from the germline V gene. CDR3 length equals 14 residues. Written as DNA, the CDR3 is TGTGCCAGCAGCGTAGACTCGACTAACTACGAGCAGTACTTC. Translated, it gives CASSVDSTNYEQYF.

V gene TRBV28 combines with J gene TRBJ1-5, with D possibly matching TRBD1 (6 bases). The CDR3 loop spans 14 amino acids. CDR1 and CDR2 from the germline V gene are MDHEN and SYDVKM. Trimming left V 6 bases short and J 4 bases short, with 13 bases between. The CDR3 DNA is TGTGCCAGCAGCTCGACAGGCGGGAATCAGCCCCAGCATTTT. Protein: CASSSTGGNQPQHF.

This clone was counted a few times. V usage is TRBV28 and J usage is TRBJ2-5; the D gene is possibly TRBD2 (5 bases). Germline V CDR1 and CDR2: MDHEN, SYDVKM. The length of the CDR3 is 12 residues. The germline V and J ends were trimmed by 10 bases and 2 bases, with 11 bases remaining between them. CDR3 residues: CATSGFQETQYF. The CDR3, as DNA: TGTGCCACCTCGGGGTTTCAAGAGACCCAGTACTTC.

This clone was counted a few times. This chain links TRBV5-1 with TRBJ2-5; TRBD2 agrees at 11 bases. CDR1 SGHRS and CDR2 YFSETQ come from the germline V gene. This CDR3 comprises 14 residues. The ends lost 4 bases at V and 3 bases at J; junction bases unmatched: 2. This CDR3 reads CASSLLAGEETQYF. As DNA, the CDR3 is TGCGCCAGCAGCCTACTAGCGGGGGAAGAGACCCAGTACTTC.

This clone occurred a few times. CDR3: CASSFSGYEQYF. The CDR3 bases are TGTGCCAGCAGCTTCAGCGGGTACGAGCAGTACTTC. V usage is TRBV11-2 and J usage is TRBJ2-7; a possible D gene is TRBD2 (6 bases). V was shortened by 3 bases and J by 4 bases, with 7 bases between the two germline ends. This CDR3 region has 12 residues. In germline, CDR1 is SGHAT, CDR2 FQNNGV.

The chain carries TRBV4-3 and TRBJ2-1; TRBD2 matches 8 bases. Trimming cost V 4 bases and J 10 bases; bases outside gene matches: 9. This CDR3 is 14 amino acids long. Germline CDR1 reads LGHNA; CDR2 reads YSLEER. CDR3 in amino acids: CASSRAGGRVEQFF. As DNA, the CDR3 is TGCGCCAGCAGCCGGGCGGGGGGCCGGGTCGAGCAGTTCTTC.

This clone was counted a few times. The V and J genes are TRBV7-2 and TRBJ2-7; 7 bases map to TRBD1. This CDR3 comprises 13 residues. Per germline, CDR1 SGHTA and CDR2 FQGNSA. The V gene end was trimmed by 3 bases and the J gene end by 7 bases; junction bases not matched to a gene: 6. DNA for the CDR3: TGTGCCAGCAGCTTTACAGGGGTTGGGGAGCAGTACTTC. This sequence encodes CASSFTGVGEQYF. The full variable domain, rest sourced from reference TRBV7-2 and TRBJ2-7, is GAGVSQSPSNKVTEKGKDVELRCDPISGHTALYWYRQSLGQGLEFLIYFQGNSAPDKSGLPSDRFSAERTGGSVSTLTIQRTQQEDSAVYLCASSFTGVGEQYFGPGTRLTVT.

This clone was found a few times. The J gene is TRBJ1-2, the V gene TRBV2, with 8 positions matching TRBD1. The CDR3 is 14 amino acids. Germline values: CDR1 SNHLY, CDR2 FYNNEI. With 5 bases clipped from V and 2 bases from J, the junction kept 4 bases outside the gene matches. This CDR3 reads CASSKDRVNYGYTF. The CDR3 coding sequence is TGTGCCAGCAGTAAGGACAGGGTAAACTATGGCTACACCTTC.

This clone has more than one count but fewer than ten. This rearrangement joins TRBV4-2 to TRBJ2-7, with D unresolved. V lost 0 bases and J 2 bases, leaving 14 bases between the germline ends. This CDR3 has 16 residues. CDR1 and CDR2 from the germline V gene are LGHNA and YNFKEQ. The CDR3 sequence: CASSQDRTNIPYEQYF. The CDR3 bases are TGTGCCAGCAGCCAAGATCGAACTAATATACCCTACGAGCAGTACTTC.

This CDR3 reads CASSVGRMNTEAFF. CDR3 nucleotides: TGTGCCAGCAGTGTAGGGAGGATGAACACTGAAGCTTTCTTT. The chain carries TRBV2 and TRBJ1-1; D gene uncertain. The CDR3 sequence is 14 residues long. Germline V gene lookup returns CDR1 SNHLY and CDR2 FYNNEI. V shed 4 bases and J shed 0 bases, with 9 bases lying between them.

This chain uses TRBV25-1 with TRBJ2-7; the D is unclear. The germline V gene encodes CDR1 MGHDK and CDR2 SYGVNS. The CDR3 consists of 12 residues. V was trimmed by 9 bases and J by 1 base, leaving 10 bases between them. DNA of the CDR3: TGTGCCAGTTCACAGTATTCCTACGAGCAGTACTTC. As protein: CASSQYSYEQYF.

This clone has more than one count but fewer than ten. The V call is TRBV5-4, the J call TRBJ1-2; 7 bases are shared with TRBD1. In germline, CDR1 is SGHNT, CDR2 YYREEE (reference sequence). The CDR3 contains 15 residues. The V gene end was trimmed by 4 bases and the J gene end by 8 bases; junction bases not matched to a gene: 14. The CDR3 here is CASSDRQGGTSGYTF. The DNA for the CDR3 is TGTGCCAGCAGCGATAGACAGGGCGGGACTTCGGGCTACACCTTC.

In this sample, this clone turned up a few times. The chain has TRBV29-1 and TRBJ2-3, with a tentative D call TRBD1 (5 bases). CDR3 length: 13 amino acids. The ends were cut back, 3 bases at V and 5 bases at J, with 12 bases in the middle. Germline CDR1 and CDR2: SQVTM and ANQGSEA. CDR3 amino acids: CSVDPQGGDTQYF. The CDR3 DNA reads as TGCAGCGTTGACCCCCAGGGCGGAGATACGCAGTATTTT.

This clone was found a few times. The chain combines TRBV6-6 with TRBJ2-7; the match to TRBD1 covers 9 bases. The ends lost 7 bases at V and 2 bases at J; junction bases unmatched: 9. Germline CDR1 is MNHNY and CDR2 is SVGAGI (reference sequence). This CDR3 is 15 amino acids long. In DNA form, the CDR3 reads TGTGCCAGCACCCCCCAGACAGGGGGGACCTACGAGCAGTACTTC. This translates into CASTPQTGGTYEQYF.

This clone was found a few times. The rearrangement uses TRBV6-6 and TRBJ2-7; TRBD1 matches at 8 bases. V lost 6 bases, J lost 5 bases, and 6 bases stayed unmatched. Germline CDR1 reads MNHNY; CDR2 reads SVGAGI (reference sequence). The CDR3 loop spans 13 amino acids. The CDR3 nucleotides are TGTGCCAGCAGCCCCGACAGGGGTAACGAGCAGTACTTC. Protein product: CASSPDRGNEQYF.

V usage is TRBV5-6 and J usage is TRBJ2-2, with 9 bases matching TRBD1. Germline V lookup: CDR1 SGHDT, CDR2 YYEEEE. With 3 bases clipped from V and 5 bases from J, the junction kept 5 bases outside the gene matches. The CDR3 length is 15 residues. CDR3 bases: TGTGCCAGCAGCTCGGGACAGGGTAGGACCGGGGAGCTGTTTTTT. Encoded protein: CASSSGQGRTGELFF.

This clone showed up just a few times. CDR3 sequence reads: CASSAGGNNQPQHF. The CDR3 DNA sequence: TGTGCCAGCAGCGCCGGGGGGAACAATCAGCCCCAGCATTTT. The V call is TRBV9, the J call TRBJ1-5; D is possibly TRBD1 (5 bases). The CDR3 loop spans 14 amino acids. Germline V gene data show CDR1 as SGDLS and CDR2 as YYNGEE. Trimming shortened V by 3 bases and J by 3 bases, and 10 bases separated the two germline ends.

This clone has just a few counts. V is TRBV30 and J is TRBJ1-5, with D possibly matching TRBD1 (5 bases). This CDR3 region has 13 residues. Germline lookup yields CDR1 GTSNPN and CDR2 SVGIG (reference sequence). V lost 2 bases, J lost 4 bases, and 9 bases lay in between. This CDR3 is CAWSLTENQPQHF. For the CDR3, the DNA is TGTGCCTGGAGTCTGACAGAAAATCAGCCCCAGCATTTT.

The chain employs TRBV7-9 and TRBJ2-5; D is undetermined. Germline assignment: CDR1 SEHNR and CDR2 FQNEAQ (reference sequence). V lost 11 bases to trimming and J lost 3 bases, with 4 bases between them. This CDR3 is 9 amino acids long. CDR3 protein: CAVKETQYF. In DNA, the CDR3 is TGTGCCGTCAAAGAGACCCAGTACTTC.

The CDR3 DNA sequence: TGTGCCAGCAGCGTCCCTGGGGGGGTCGAGCAGTACTTC. This sequence encodes CASSVPGGVEQYF. The chain combines TRBV9 with TRBJ2-7, with 7 nucleotides matching TRBD2. The trim removed 2 bases at V and 6 bases at J, leaving 5 bases unmatched. This CDR3 region has 13 residues. Germline V gene sequence: CDR1 SGDLS, CDR2 YYNGEE.

Only a few counts were recorded for this clone. The V and J genes are TRBV6-5 and TRBJ1-6; 8 positions match TRBD1. V lost 6 bases and J lost 10; bases outside the gene matches: 8. The V gene's germline CDR1 is MNHEY and CDR2 SVGAGI. This CDR3 is built from 14 residues. The DNA for the CDR3 is TGTGCCAGCAGGCTGGACAGGGTTTGGTCACCCCTCCACTTT. Protein product: CASRLDRVWSPLHF.

This clone was seen only a few times. The rearrangement joins TRBV9 to TRBJ2-1, with unresolved D. CDR1 is SGDLS, CDR2 YYNGEE, per germline. V gave up 1 base and J gave up 7 bases, with 15 bases separating them. This CDR3 spans 15 amino acids. The CDR3 DNA sequence: TGTGCCAGCAGCGTAAGTAGCATATTTAGAAATGAGCAGTTCTTC. It yields the protein CASSVSSIFRNEQFF.

The chain uses TRBV4-1 and TRBJ2-7; 8 nucleotides align to TRBD1. The CDR3 runs 16 residues. With 3 bases clipped from V and 5 bases from J, the junction kept 12 bases outside the gene matches. CDR1 and CDR2 from the germline V gene are MGHRA and YSYEKL. This CDR3 reads CASSHPVRDRYHEQYF. For the CDR3, the DNA is TGCGCCAGCAGCCACCCGGTGAGGGACAGGTACCACGAGCAGTACTTC.

The V and J genes are TRBV7-2 and TRBJ2-7, with TRBD1 as a possible D gene (5 bases). Germline V lookup: CDR1 SGHTA, CDR2 FQGNSA. The CDR3 is 14 amino acids. The V and J ends lost 1 base and 4 bases respectively, with 11 bases between them. CDR3 in amino acids: CASSLGGYQYEQYF. The CDR3 DNA sequence: TGTGCCAGCAGCTTAGGGGGCTATCAGTACGAGCAGTACTTC.

This clone came up a few times. This chain links TRBV7-2 with TRBJ2-7; 10 nucleotides align to TRBD2. CDR3 length: 14 residues. After removal of 5 bases from V and 3 bases from J, the junction contained 4 bases not matched to a gene. Germline V gene data show CDR1 as SGHTA and CDR2 as FQGNSA. The CDR3 is CASSALAGGYEQYF. CDR3 bases: TGTGCCAGCAGCGCGTTAGCGGGGGGCTACGAGCAGTACTTC.